A selection of T cell receptor beta chains follows, all from one sample in a study of cytomegalovirus exposure and HLA in healthy donors. Profiled with immunoSEQ multiplex PCR; TCRdb holds only in-frame clones, not every one. The table has about 160,000 clones, about 86% seen once; the top ten hold roughly 5.7%. The material sequenced was PBMCs. These receptors came from a woman in her 30s in good health and CMV-seronegative. CDR3s include the opening cysteine and the closing phenylalanine or tryptophan. The D gene is left open where the match is weak. Where a row states a size, it is once, few, many or the class of an expanded clone; other rows omit it.

j_gene: TRBJ2-7; v_gene: TRBV2; d_gene: -; abundance: -; CDR3aa: CASSGDQMREQYF; CDR3nt: TGTGCCAGCAGTGGGGACCAGATGAGGGAGCAGTACTTC
j_gene: TRBJ2-1; v_gene: TRBV4-2; d_gene: -; abundance: -; CDR3aa: CASSQAQGYGYNEQFF; CDR3nt: TGTGCCAGCAGCCAGGCCCAGGGCTACGGATACAATGAGCAGTTCTTC
j_gene: TRBJ2-7; v_gene: TRBV5-1; d_gene: -; abundance: -; CDR3aa: CASSFRDPGAYEQYF; CDR3nt: TGCGCCAGCAGCTTTCGCGATCCGGGGGCCTACGAGCAGTACTTC
j_gene: TRBJ1-1; v_gene: TRBV5-1; d_gene: -; abundance: -; CDR3aa: CASGARGTNTEAFF; CDR3nt: TGCGCCAGCGGGGCGAGGGGGACCAACACTGAAGCTTTCTTT
j_gene: TRBJ2-7; v_gene: TRBV19; d_gene: -; abundance: -; CDR3aa: CASSMLRGSEQYF; CDR3nt: TGTGCCAGTAGTATGTTAAGGGGATCCGAGCAGTACTTC
j_gene: TRBJ2-7; v_gene: TRBV5-4; d_gene: -; abundance: -; CDR3aa: CASSARDGAGESYEQYF; CDR3nt: TGTGCCAGCAGCGCCCGGGACGGAGCAGGGGAATCGTACGAGCAGTACTTC
j_gene: TRBJ2-2; v_gene: TRBV28; d_gene: TRBD2; abundance: -; CDR3aa: CASSLFGREATGELFF; CDR3nt: TGTGCCAGCAGTTTATTCGGGCGGGAGGCCACCGGGGAGCTGTTTTTT
j_gene: TRBJ2-5; v_gene: TRBV13; d_gene: -; abundance: -; CDR3aa: CASSHGFEGQETQYF; CDR3nt: TGTGCCAGCAGCCACGGGTTTGAAGGACAAGAGACCCAGTACTTC
j_gene: TRBJ2-2; v_gene: TRBV5-8; d_gene: TRBD1; abundance: -; CDR3aa: CASSRGQGGLYANTGELFF; CDR3nt: TGTGCCAGCAGTAGGGGACAGGGGGGCCTATACGCGAACACCGGGGAGCTGTTTTTT
j_gene: TRBJ2-7; v_gene: TRBV13; d_gene: -; abundance: -; CDR3aa: CASSSEIGATYEQYF; CDR3nt: TGTGCCAGCAGCTCAGAGATCGGGGCTACCTACGAGCAGTACTTC
j_gene: TRBJ2-3; v_gene: TRBV7-9; d_gene: -; abundance: -; CDR3aa: CAGSPQHTDTQYF; CDR3nt: TGTGCCGGCTCCCCCCAGCACACAGATACGCAGTATTTT
j_gene: TRBJ1-5; v_gene: TRBV10-2; d_gene: -; abundance: -; CDR3aa: CASSDLLAASNQPQHF; CDR3nt: TGCGCCAGCAGTGATTTGTTGGCCGCGAGCAATCAGCCCCAGCATTTT
j_gene: TRBJ2-4; v_gene: TRBV4-3; d_gene: TRBD1; abundance: -; CDR3aa: CASSRTGTGNIQYF; CDR3nt: TGCGCCAGCAGCCGTACCGGGACAGGAAACATTCAGTACTTC
j_gene: TRBJ1-1; v_gene: TRBV27; d_gene: TRBD1; abundance: -; CDR3aa: CASSIGTGGAIEAFF; CDR3nt: TGTGCCAGCAGTATTGGGACAGGGGGAGCTATTGAAGCTTTCTTT
j_gene: TRBJ1-2; v_gene: TRBV4-3; d_gene: -; abundance: -; CDR3aa: CASSQEGGSSYGYTF; CDR3nt: TGCGCCAGCAGCCAAGAGGGCGGCAGCTCCTATGGCTACACCTTC
j_gene: TRBJ2-1; v_gene: TRBV10-3; d_gene: -; abundance: -; CDR3aa: CAVKSRDIYNEQFF; CDR3nt: TGTGCCGTCAAATCCCGGGATATATACAATGAGCAGTTCTTC
j_gene: TRBJ1-1; v_gene: TRBV6-5; d_gene: -; abundance: -; CDR3aa: CASRGTLNTEAFF; CDR3nt: TGTGCCAGCAGGGGTACTTTGAACACTGAAGCTTTCTTT
j_gene: TRBJ2-7; v_gene: TRBV7-2; d_gene: -; abundance: -; CDR3aa: CASSGTLYEQYF; CDR3nt: TGTGCCAGCAGCGGGACCCTCTACGAGCAGTACTTC
j_gene: TRBJ2-3; v_gene: TRBV27; d_gene: -; abundance: -; CDR3aa: CASSYESGNTDTQYF; CDR3nt: TGTGCCAGCAGTTACGAGAGCGGAAACACAGATACGCAGTATTTT
j_gene: TRBJ2-7; v_gene: TRBV27; d_gene: TRBD2; abundance: -; CDR3aa: CASSHAGGRVKYEQYF; CDR3nt: TGTGCCAGCAGCCATGCGGGGGGTAGAGTTAAGTACGAGCAGTACTTC
j_gene: TRBJ2-3; v_gene: TRBV27; d_gene: TRBD1; abundance: -; CDR3aa: CASKTGGSTDTQYF; CDR3nt: TGTGCCAGCAAGACAGGGGGGAGCACAGATACGCAGTATTTT
j_gene: TRBJ2-7; v_gene: TRBV5-4; d_gene: -; abundance: -; CDR3aa: CASSLNENEQYF; CDR3nt: TGTGCCAGCAGCTTGAATGAGAACGAGCAGTACTTC
j_gene: TRBJ1-2; v_gene: TRBV18; d_gene: -; abundance: -; CDR3aa: CASTGQLSAGYTF; CDR3nt: TGTGCCAGCACAGGACAGTTATCGGCGGGCTACACCTTC
j_gene: TRBJ2-7; v_gene: TRBV4-3; d_gene: TRBD2; abundance: once; CDR3aa: CASSHRTSGAYEQYF; CDR3nt: TGCGCCAGCAGCCACCGGACTAGCGGGGCCTACGAGCAGTACTTC
j_gene: TRBJ1-4; v_gene: TRBV11-2; d_gene: -; abundance: -; CDR3aa: CASSPSMGYNEKLFF; CDR3nt: TGTGCCAGCAGCCCTAGTATGGGCTATAATGAAAAACTGTTTTTT
j_gene: TRBJ2-6; v_gene: TRBV27; d_gene: -; abundance: -; CDR3aa: CASSLSPSGANVLTF; CDR3nt: TGTGCCAGCAGTTTATCGCCCTCTGGGGCCAACGTCCTGACTTTC
j_gene: TRBJ2-3; v_gene: TRBV28; d_gene: TRBD2; abundance: -; CDR3aa: CASSFKLAGTDTQYF; CDR3nt: TGTGCCAGCAGTTTTAAACTAGCGGGGACAGATACGCAGTATTTT
j_gene: TRBJ2-1; v_gene: TRBV6-5; d_gene: -; abundance: -; CDR3aa: CASSYSGVNEQFF; CDR3nt: TGTGCCAGCAGTTACTCCGGGGTCAATGAGCAGTTCTTC
j_gene: TRBJ2-7; v_gene: TRBV29-1; d_gene: -; abundance: once; CDR3aa: CSVRDWSSYEQYF; CDR3nt: TGCAGCGTTAGGGACTGGAGCTCCTACGAGCAGTACTTC
j_gene: TRBJ1-1; v_gene: TRBV9; d_gene: -; abundance: once; CDR3aa: CASSAMNTEAFF; CDR3nt: TGTGCCAGCAGCGCTATGAACACTGAAGCTTTCTTT
j_gene: TRBJ1-2; v_gene: TRBV16; d_gene: -; abundance: -; CDR3aa: CASSQLTAPNYGYTF; CDR3nt: TGTGCCAGCAGCCAATTGACGGCTCCTAACTATGGCTACACCTTC
j_gene: TRBJ1-1; v_gene: TRBV4-3; d_gene: -; abundance: -; CDR3aa: CASSQDNGGSKGSEAFF; CDR3nt: TGCGCCAGCAGCCAAGATAATGGGGGATCCAAGGGATCTGAAGCTTTCTTT
j_gene: TRBJ2-7; v_gene: TRBV4-3; d_gene: TRBD1; abundance: -; CDR3aa: CASSLWTGASYEQYF; CDR3nt: TGCGCCAGCAGCCTATGGACAGGGGCCTCCTACGAGCAGTACTTC
j_gene: TRBJ2-7; v_gene: TRBV5-1; d_gene: TRBD2; abundance: -; CDR3aa: CASSDSGAAYEQYF; CDR3nt: TGCGCCAGCAGCGATAGCGGGGCAGCCTACGAGCAGTACTTC
j_gene: TRBJ1-4; v_gene: TRBV4-2; d_gene: -; abundance: -; CDR3aa: CASSQAPGDGEKLFF; CDR3nt: TGTGCCAGCAGCCAAGCTCCGGGTGACGGTGAAAAACTGTTTTTT
j_gene: TRBJ1-5; v_gene: TRBV11-2; d_gene: -; abundance: once; CDR3aa: CASSLGLSNQPQHF; CDR3nt: TGTGCCAGCAGCCTGGGCCTGAGCAATCAGCCCCAGCATTTT
j_gene: TRBJ1-2; v_gene: TRBV5-1; d_gene: TRBD1; abundance: -; CDR3aa: CASMGQANYGYTF; CDR3nt: TGCGCCAGCATGGGACAGGCTAACTATGGCTACACCTTC
j_gene: TRBJ2-1; v_gene: TRBV27; d_gene: TRBD1; abundance: -; CDR3aa: CASSEDRAYNEQFF; CDR3nt: TGTGCCAGCAGTGAGGACAGGGCCTACAATGAGCAGTTCTTC
j_gene: TRBJ1-3; v_gene: TRBV18; d_gene: -; abundance: few; CDR3aa: CASSPENTIYF; CDR3nt: TGTGCCAGCTCACCAGAAAACACCATATATTTT
j_gene: TRBJ1-3; v_gene: TRBV7-2; d_gene: -; abundance: -; CDR3aa: CASGMGPTGSGNTIYF; CDR3nt: TGTGCCAGCGGGATGGGTCCGACGGGGTCTGGAAACACCATATATTTT
j_gene: TRBJ2-5; v_gene: TRBV28; d_gene: -; abundance: -; CDR3aa: CASRHRDSGTQYF; CDR3nt: TGTGCCAGCAGACACCGGGACTCGGGGACCCAGTACTTC
j_gene: TRBJ1-5; v_gene: TRBV6-6; d_gene: -; abundance: few; CDR3aa: CASSYDRNQPQHF; CDR3nt: TGTGCCAGCAGTTACGACAGGAATCAGCCCCAGCATTTT
j_gene: TRBJ2-7; v_gene: TRBV4-3; d_gene: TRBD1; abundance: -; CDR3aa: CASSQDRSGQGIYEQYF; CDR3nt: TGCGCCAGCAGCCAAGATAGGTCGGGACAGGGGATCTACGAGCAGTACTTC
j_gene: TRBJ1-2; v_gene: TRBV19; d_gene: TRBD1; abundance: -; CDR3aa: CASSNPGTGGRYGYTF; CDR3nt: TGTGCCAGTAGTAATCCCGGGACAGGGGGCCGCTATGGCTACACCTTC
j_gene: TRBJ1-2; v_gene: TRBV4-1; d_gene: -; abundance: many; CDR3aa: CASSQDGMTPYGYTF; CDR3nt: TGCGCCAGCAGCCAAGACGGAATGACTCCATATGGCTACACCTTC
j_gene: TRBJ2-1; v_gene: TRBV5-1; d_gene: -; abundance: few; CDR3aa: CASSLEVDEQFF; CDR3nt: TGCGCCAGCAGCTTGGAGGTGGATGAGCAGTTCTTC
j_gene: TRBJ2-7; v_gene: TRBV9; d_gene: -; abundance: -; CDR3aa: CASSPWGELGEQYF; CDR3nt: TGTGCCAGCAGCCCGTGGGGGGAGCTGGGGGAGCAGTACTTC
j_gene: TRBJ1-5; v_gene: TRBV15; d_gene: -; abundance: -; CDR3aa: CATSRDLGRHPQPQHF; CDR3nt: TGTGCCACCAGCAGAGATCTGGGCCGCCATCCCCAGCCCCAGCATTTT